These 3 T cell receptor beta chains were all obtained from the same sample, sequenced in a study of blood T cell repertoires in COVID-19. TCRdb's copy holds only in-frame clones and misses some; the assay was immunoSEQ multiplex PCR. This table holds more than 150,000 clones, around 80% found once. Sequencing was carried out using PBMCs or T cells enriched from blood (not recorded which). The receptors originated from a man aged 60 to 75 who had been exposed to COVID-19.

The rearrangement uses TRBV7-3 and TRBJ2-1, with 10 nucleotides matching TRBD2. CDR1 SGHTA and CDR2 FQGTGA come from the germline V gene. The CDR3 sequence is 17 residues long. V lost 0 bases, J lost 5 bases, and 7 bases stayed unmatched. The CDR3 loop reads CASSLTIVAGGDNEQFF. As DNA, the CDR3 is TGTGCCAGCAGCTTAACTATAGTAGCGGGAGGCGACAATGAGCAGTTCTTC.

The V gene is TRBV12-3 or TRBV12-4, the J gene TRBJ1-1; 10 bases match TRBD1. There are 13 residues in the CDR3. V gave up 10 bases and J gave up 7 bases; unmatched junction bases: 9. CDR3 loop: CATRQGAVGEAFF. Here the CDR3 DNA reads TGTGCCACTAGACAGGGGGCGGTGGGTGAAGCTTTCTTT.

The chain has TRBV7-9 and TRBJ1-2; a possible D gene is TRBD1 (5 bases). CDR3 length: 15 amino acids. Trimming stripped 0 bases from V and 4 bases from J, with 12 bases between. Germline V CDR1 and CDR2: SEHNR, FQNEAQ (reference sequence). CDR3 protein: CASSLAVAGSYGYTF. The CDR3 DNA reads as TGTGCCAGCAGCTTAGCGGTCGCAGGGTCCTATGGCTACACCTTC.